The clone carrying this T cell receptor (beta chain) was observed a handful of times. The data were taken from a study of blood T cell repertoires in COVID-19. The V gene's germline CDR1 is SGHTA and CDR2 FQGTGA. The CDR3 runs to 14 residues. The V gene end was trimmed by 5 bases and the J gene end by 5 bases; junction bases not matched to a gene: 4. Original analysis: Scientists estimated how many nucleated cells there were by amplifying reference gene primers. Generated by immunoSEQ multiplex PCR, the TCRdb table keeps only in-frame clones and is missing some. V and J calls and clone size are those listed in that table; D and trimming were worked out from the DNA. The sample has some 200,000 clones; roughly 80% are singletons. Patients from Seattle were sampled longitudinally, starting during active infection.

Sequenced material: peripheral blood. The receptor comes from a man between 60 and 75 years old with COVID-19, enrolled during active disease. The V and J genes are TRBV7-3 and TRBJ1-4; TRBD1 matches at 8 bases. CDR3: CASSPGTGNEKLFF. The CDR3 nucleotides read TGTGCCAGCAGCCCCGGGACAGGAAATGAAAAACTGTTTTTT.